The 21 T cell receptor beta chains reported below all come from one sample, sequenced in a study of OX40 agonist ivuxolimab in advanced cancers. Libraries were prepared by immunoSEQ multiplex PCR; TCRdb keeps only in-frame clonotypes and omits some of them. The sample yields about 17,000 clones, 75% to 90% seen once. Source: CD4+ or CD8+ T cells sorted from blood, taken in a trial of the OX40 agonist ivuxolimab. These TCRs come from an adult with an advanced solid tumor such as melanoma, head and neck, liver or kidney cancer.

This sequence joins TRBV27 and TRBJ2-2; 9 positions agree with TRBD2. The CDR3 length is 17 residues. V lost 2 bases and J lost 3; bases outside the gene matches: 7. Germline CDR1 is MNHEY and CDR2 is SMNVEV (reference sequence). The CDR3 region is CASSLGSGRSDTGELFF. The CDR3 coding sequence is TGTGCCAGCAGTTTAGGTAGCGGGAGAAGTGACACCGGGGAGCTGTTTTTT.

V is TRBV2 and J is TRBJ2-5; a possible D gene is TRBD1 (6 bases). The CDR3 spans 16 residues. With 3 bases removed from V and 0 bases from J, the gap between germline ends came to 14 bases. Per the germline V gene, CDR1 is SNHLY and CDR2 is FYNNEI. CDR3 residues: CASSEEDSRYQETQYF. In nucleotides, the CDR3 is TGTGCCAGCAGTGAGGAGGACAGTAGATACCAAGAGACCCAGTACTTC.

The rearrangement uses TRBV11-1 and TRBJ2-1; the D is unclear. The CDR3 spans 14 residues. V dropped 0 bases and J dropped 8 bases, with 11 bases sitting between them. Germline loops: CDR1 SGHAT, CDR2 FQDESV (reference sequence). The CDR3 DNA reads as TGTGCCAGCAGCTTAGCGCACTCTGGCTATGAGCAGTTCTTC. Translated: CASSLAHSGYEQFF.

By share, this clone ranks as medium-sized. V usage is TRBV2 and J usage is TRBJ2-7, with D hard to call. This CDR3 spans 15 amino acids. CDR1 is SNHLY and CDR2 is FYNNEI in the germline V gene. Trimming pared 3 bases from V and 0 bases from J, leaving 12 bases between. The CDR3: CASSDPERSSYEQYF. The CDR3 DNA reads TGTGCCAGCAGTGACCCCGAACGGAGCTCCTACGAGCAGTACTTC.

J is TRBJ2-2 and V is TRBV6-5, with 8 bases aligning to TRBD1. Trimming at V came to 5 bases and at J to 1 base, leaving 3 bases not matched to a gene. Germline V CDR1 and CDR2: MNHEY, SVGAGI. The CDR3 runs 15 residues. CDR3 residues: CASSLGTGNTGELFF. CDR3 nucleotide sequence: TGTGCCAGCAGTCTAGGGACAGGGAACACCGGGGAGCTGTTTTTT.

This clone was recorded only once. The chain links TRBV2 to TRBJ1-5; the D gene is possibly TRBD1 (5 bases). The CDR3 has 16 residues. V was pared by 5 bases and J by 4 bases, with 18 bases between. CDR1 SNHLY and CDR2 FYNNEI come from the germline V gene. CDR3 loop: CASSSPLGEENQPQHF. CDR3 DNA sequence: TGTGCCAGCAGTTCTCCTCTGGGGGAGGAGAATCAGCCCCAGCATTTT. The full variable domain, its missing parts supplied by reference TRBV2 and TRBJ1-5, is EPEVTQTPSHQVTQMGQEVILRCVPISNHLYFYWYRQILGQKVEFLVSFYNNEISEKSEIFDDQFSVERPDGSNFTLKIRSTKLEDSAMYFCASSSPLGEENQPQHFGDGTRLSIL.

The chain employs TRBV21-1 and TRBJ2-7; the table calls TRBD1, which could not be checked here. TRBV21-1 is a documented pseudogene. The CDR3 extends over 16 amino acids. CDR3: CASSKPGPGWCYEQYF. The CDR3 coding sequence is TGTGCCAGCAGCAAACCAGGCCCAGGGTGGTGTTACGAGCAGTACTTC.

The chain links TRBV9 to TRBJ2-6, with D unclear. This CDR3 comprises 13 residues. Germline CDR1 and CDR2: SGDLS and YYNGEE. V lost 2 bases to trimming and J lost 4 bases, with 4 bases between them. As DNA, the CDR3 is TGTGCCAGCAGCGTGGCCGGGGCCAACGTCCTGACTTTC. Translating gives CASSVAGANVLTF.

The chain recombines TRBV6-1 with TRBJ1-1; 7 positions match TRBD1. The CDR3 has 13 amino acids. CDR1 MNHNS and CDR2 SASEGT come from the germline V gene. V lost 10 bases and J lost 3; bases outside the gene matches: 8. CDR3 protein: CATLTGLYTEAFF. In DNA, the CDR3 is TGTGCCACCTTGACAGGGCTGTACACTGAAGCTTTCTTT.

V is TRBV28 and J is TRBJ1-1; maybe TRBD1 (6 bases). Per germline, CDR1 MDHEN and CDR2 SYDVKM. V lost 7 bases and J lost 1, with 16 bases in between. The CDR3 is 15 residues long. In DNA, the CDR3 is TGTGCCAGCACCCCTCCGGGGGGACAGAACACTGAAGCTTTCTTT. As protein: CASTPPGGQNTEAFF. Full variable domain (missing parts from reference TRBV28 and TRBJ1-1): DVKVTQSSRYLVKRTGEKVFLECVQDMDHENMFWYRQDPGLGLRLIYFSYDVKMKEKGDIPEGYSVSREKKERFSLILESASTNQTSMYLCASTPPGGQNTEAFFGQGTRLTVV.

The chain recombines TRBV13 with TRBJ2-7; either TRBD1 or TRBD2 may fit D (5 bases each). The germline V and J ends were trimmed by 3 bases and 6 bases, with 15 bases remaining between them. The CDR3 length is 14 residues. In germline, CDR1 is PRHDT, CDR2 FYEKMQ (reference sequence). The CDR3 loop is CASSLPGRQSEQYF. The CDR3 DNA reads as TGTGCCAGCAGCTTGCCGGGACGGCAATCCGAGCAGTACTTC.

This clone was seen a single time. The V call is TRBV4-3, the J call TRBJ2-7; 12 positions agree with TRBD2. The V and J ends lost 0 bases and 4 bases, in that order; junction bases with no gene match: 13. This CDR3 is 19 amino acids long. From germline, CDR1 is LGHNA and CDR2 YSLEER. The CDR3 protein is CASSQERGGRLAGAYEQYF. CDR3 in DNA: TGCGCCAGCAGCCAAGAGAGGGGGGGCCGACTAGCGGGAGCTTACGAGCAGTACTTC.

The J gene is TRBJ2-2, the V gene TRBV4-1; possible D gene TRBD2, 6 bases. CDR3 size: 15 residues. V lost 4 bases and J 0 bases, leaving 9 bases between the germline ends. Germline V lookup: CDR1 MGHRA, CDR2 YSYEKL. The DNA for the CDR3 is TGCGCCAGCAGCCCGGACTATTCGAACACCGGGGAGCTGTTTTTT. It specifies CASSPDYSNTGELFF.

The chain uses TRBV7-2 and TRBJ2-3, with no clear D. The CDR3 length is 14 residues. V shed 5 bases and J shed 1 base, with 10 bases lying between them. Germline CDR1 is SGHTA and CDR2 is FQGNSA. The CDR3 protein is CASSPVAGTDTQYF. The DNA of the CDR3 is TGTGCCAGCAGCCCCGTGGCGGGCACAGATACGCAGTATTTT.

This clone was observed a single time. This chain connects TRBV4-1 to TRBJ1-4, with no clear D. V dropped 0 bases and J dropped 0 bases, with 8 bases sitting between them. The CDR3 sequence is 16 residues long. Germline V gives CDR1 MGHRA, CDR2 YSYEKL. The CDR3 region is CASSQEVWATNEKLFF. Here the CDR3 DNA reads TGCGCCAGCAGCCAAGAAGTTTGGGCAACTAATGAAAAACTGTTTTTT.

The V gene is TRBV19, the J gene TRBJ2-7, with 11 bases fitting TRBD2. Germline V gives CDR1 LNHDA, CDR2 SQIVND (reference sequence). The CDR3 has 15 residues. V gave up 1 base and J gave up 2 bases; unmatched junction bases: 1. The CDR3 bases are TGTGCCAGTAGTATAGTTAGCGGGAGGGCCTACGAGCAGTACTTC. It is translated as CASSIVSGRAYEQYF.

The gene calls are TRBV27 and TRBJ1-2; 10 nucleotides line up with TRBD1. The CDR3 is 17 residues long. Unmatched junction bases numbered 6, after V lost 0 bases and J lost 2 bases. Germline V gene data show CDR1 as MNHEY and CDR2 as SMNVEV (reference sequence). CDR3 coding DNA: TGTGCCAGCAGTTTATCTGCCGGGACAGGGGTAAACTATGGCTACACCTTC. Amino acid sequence: CASSLSAGTGVNYGYTF.

The chain uses TRBV6-1 and TRBJ1-2; no clear D gene. The CDR3 is made up of 15 amino acids. The V end was cut by 1 base, the J end by 2 bases, with 11 bases between. Germline values: CDR1 MNHNS, CDR2 SASEGT. CDR3 amino acids: CASSEDSWQNYGYTF. The CDR3 DNA reads TGTGCCAGCAGTGAAGATTCGTGGCAAAACTATGGCTACACCTTC.

The CDR3 region has the DNA TGTGCCAGCAGTTACCGGGAGACAGGGTTCTACGAGCAGTACTTC. Translation gives CASSYRETGFYEQYF. The genes are TRBV6-5 and TRBJ2-7, with a weak D call TRBD1 (7 bases). Trimming left V 2 bases short and J 3 bases short, with 14 bases between. The CDR3 has 15 residues. Germline-derived CDR1 and CDR2 are MNHEY and SVGAGI.

This chain uses TRBV7-3 with TRBJ2-5; the match to TRBD1 covers 8 bases. Germline CDR1 reads SGHTA; CDR2 reads FQGTGA. The CDR3 is 15 amino acids. Trimming cost V 3 bases and J 4 bases; bases outside gene matches: 7. CDR3 residues: CASSLRTGSGETQYF. The CDR3 region has the DNA TGTGCCAGCAGCTTGCGGACAGGGTCAGGAGAGACCCAGTACTTC.

The chain combines TRBV14 with TRBJ2-1, with 11 bases fitting TRBD2. The V segment lost 7 bases and the J segment 3 bases; nucleotides outside the gene matches: 5. Germline V gene data show CDR1 as SGHDN and CDR2 as FVKESK. This CDR3 has 15 amino acids. CDR3 bases: TGTGCCAGCACGCCGGGGACTAGCGGCTACAATGAGCAGTTCTTC. Protein sequence: CASTPGTSGYNEQFF.